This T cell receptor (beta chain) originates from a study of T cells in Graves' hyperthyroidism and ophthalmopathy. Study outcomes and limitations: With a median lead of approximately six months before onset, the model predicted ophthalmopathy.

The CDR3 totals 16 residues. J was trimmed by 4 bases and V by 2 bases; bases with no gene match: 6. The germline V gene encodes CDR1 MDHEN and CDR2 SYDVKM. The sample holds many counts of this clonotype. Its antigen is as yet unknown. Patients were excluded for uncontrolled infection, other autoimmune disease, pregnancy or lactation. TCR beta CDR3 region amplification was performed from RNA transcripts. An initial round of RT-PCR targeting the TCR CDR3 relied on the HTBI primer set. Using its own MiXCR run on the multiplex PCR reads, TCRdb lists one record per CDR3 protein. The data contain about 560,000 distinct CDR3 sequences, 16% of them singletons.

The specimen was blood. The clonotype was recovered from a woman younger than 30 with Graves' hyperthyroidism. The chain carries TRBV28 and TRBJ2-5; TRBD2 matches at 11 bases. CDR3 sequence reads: CASSLDSSGRIETQYF. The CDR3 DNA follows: TGTGCCAGCAGTTTAGATTCTAGCGGGAGGATAGAGACCCAGTACTTC.